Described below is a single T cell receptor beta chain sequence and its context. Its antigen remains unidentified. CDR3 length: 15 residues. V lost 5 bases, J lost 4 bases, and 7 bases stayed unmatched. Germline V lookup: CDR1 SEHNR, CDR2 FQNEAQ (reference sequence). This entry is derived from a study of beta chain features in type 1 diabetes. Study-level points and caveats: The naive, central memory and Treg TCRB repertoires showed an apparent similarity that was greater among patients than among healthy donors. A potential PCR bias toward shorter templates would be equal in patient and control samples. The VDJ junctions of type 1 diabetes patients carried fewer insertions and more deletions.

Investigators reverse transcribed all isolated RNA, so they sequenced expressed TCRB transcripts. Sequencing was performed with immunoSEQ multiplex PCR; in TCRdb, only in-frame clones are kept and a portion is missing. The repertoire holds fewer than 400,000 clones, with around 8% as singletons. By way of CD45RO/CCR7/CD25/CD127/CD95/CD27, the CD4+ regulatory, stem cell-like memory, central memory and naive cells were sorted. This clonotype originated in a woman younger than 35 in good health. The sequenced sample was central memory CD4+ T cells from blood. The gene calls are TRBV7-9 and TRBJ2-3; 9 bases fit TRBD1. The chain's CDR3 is CASSQGDRDADTQYF. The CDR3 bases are TGTGCCAGCAGCCAAGGGGACAGGGACGCAGATACGCAGTATTTT. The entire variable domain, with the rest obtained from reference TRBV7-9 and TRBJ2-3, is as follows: DTGVSQNPRHKITKRGQNVTFRCDPISEHNRLYWYRQTLGQGPEFLTYFQNEAQLEKSRLLSDRFSAERPKGSFSTLEIQRTEQGDSAMYLCASSQGDRDADTQYFGPGTRLTVL.